The 20 T cell receptor beta chains in this list originate from one sample, sequenced in a study of T cell changes during pregnancy in multiple sclerosis. Clones were read by immunoSEQ multiplex PCR, and TCRdb kept only the in-frame ones, dropping some. Altogether some 38,000 clones are present, approximately 90% being singletons, with the ten largest covering about 7%. This specimen was CD8+ T cells from peripheral blood mononuclear cells, taken in the third trimester of pregnancy. The receptors stem from a female donor with multiple sclerosis, enrolled in a pregnancy study.

This sequence joins TRBV4-1 and TRBJ2-7; 7 positions agree with TRBD1. The V gene end was trimmed by 4 bases and the J gene end by 1 base; junction bases not matched to a gene: 4. This CDR3 comprises 14 residues. Germline lookup yields CDR1 MGHRA and CDR2 YSYEKL. The DNA of the CDR3 is TGCGCCAGCAGCCTAGGACAGGAGTCCTACGAGCAGTACTTC. Its protein product is CASSLGQESYEQYF.

In its sample, this clone was seen a few times. The rearrangement joins TRBV19 to TRBJ1-5; D is possibly TRBD1 (6 bases). Germline CDR1 LNHDA, CDR2 SQIVND (reference sequence). This CDR3 spans 15 amino acids. V was cut by 8 bases and J by 0 bases, with 14 bases left in between. The CDR3 reads CASLGTISSNQPQHF. The CDR3 DNA sequence: TGTGCCAGTCTTGGGACAATCTCTAGCAATCAGCCCCAGCATTTT.

The J gene is TRBJ2-3, the V gene TRBV13, with D tentatively TRBD2 (6 bases). The CDR3 consists of 14 residues. CDR1 is PRHDT, CDR2 FYEKMQ, per germline (reference sequence). V was pared by 3 bases and J by 4 bases, with 11 bases between. CDR3 sequence: CASSFRRGPDTQYF. The DNA for the CDR3 is TGTGCCAGCAGCTTCCGGAGGGGTCCAGATACGCAGTATTTT. The full variable domain, rest sourced from reference TRBV13 and TRBJ2-3, is AAGVIQSPRHLIKEKRETATLKCYPIPRHDTVYWYQQGPGQDPQFLISFYEKMQSDKGSIPDRFSAQQFSDYHSELNMSSLELGDSALYFCASSFRRGPDTQYFGPGTRLTVL.

The J gene is TRBJ2-1, the V gene TRBV28; 9 bases map to TRBD1. CDR1 is MDHEN, CDR2 SYDVKM, per germline. The CDR3 contains 15 residues. The V and J ends lost 6 bases and 3 bases, in that order; junction bases with no gene match: 6. The CDR3 DNA is TGTGCCAGCAGCATTCGGGACAGGGTCTACAATGAGCAGTTCTTC. Protein sequence: CASSIRDRVYNEQFF.

V usage is TRBV5-6 and J usage is TRBJ1-1; D may be TRBD1 (5 bases). This CDR3 contains 15 residues. The germline V gene encodes CDR1 SGHDT and CDR2 YYEEEE. The V gene lost 2 bases and the J gene lost 1 base, with 12 bases spanning the gap. The CDR3 coding sequence is TGTGCCAGCAGCTTAGATGGACACGGGAACACTGAAGCTTTCTTT. Its translation: CASSLDGHGNTEAFF. The variable domain in full, completed from reference TRBV5-6 and TRBJ1-1, reads DAGVTQSPTHLIKTRGQQVTLRCSPKSGHDTVSWYQQALGQGPQFIFQYYEEEERQRGNFPDRFSGHQFPNYSSELNVNALLLGDSALYLCASSLDGHGNTEAFFGQGTRLTVV.

In its sample, this clone was seen many times. The V gene is TRBV6-4, the J gene TRBJ2-3; 7 bases fit TRBD2. J lost 1 base, V lost 2 bases, and 3 bases had no gene match. This CDR3 contains 15 residues. CDR1 and CDR2 from the germline V gene are MRHNA and SNTAGT. CDR3 in amino acids: CASSDEAGGTDTQYF. CDR3 coding DNA: TGTGCCAGCAGTGACGAGGCGGGGGGCACAGATACGCAGTATTTT.

The chain couples TRBV27 to TRBJ2-1; no reliable D call. With 3 bases removed from V and 8 bases from J, the gap between germline ends came to 5 bases. This CDR3 spans 11 amino acids. Germline V gene lookup returns CDR1 MNHEY and CDR2 SMNVEV (reference sequence). The chain's CDR3 is CASSFGHEQFF. CDR3 DNA sequence: TGTGCCAGCAGTTTTGGGCATGAGCAGTTCTTC.

The CDR3 coding sequence is TGTGCCAGCAGCAAACGGGGCCGGACAGGGCTTTTATTCTACGAGCAGTACTTC. It codes for CASSKRGRTGLLFYEQYF. The chain links TRBV21-1 to TRBJ2-7; the table's D call TRBD1 went unverified against the DNA. TRBV21-1 is an annotated pseudogene. The CDR3 spans 18 residues.

This chain joins TRBV10-3 and TRBJ1-5; 10 positions agree with TRBD1. The CDR3 has 13 residues. V was clipped by 8 bases and J by 5 bases; unmatched bases: 3. Germline values: CDR1 ENHRY, CDR2 SYGVKD. The CDR3 region is CAIWTGGDQPQHF. The DNA for the CDR3 is TGTGCCATCTGGACAGGGGGAGATCAGCCCCAGCATTTT.

This chain links TRBV11-2 with TRBJ2-1, with 14 bases identical to TRBD2. The CDR3 runs 15 residues. Trimming took 6 bases from V and 9 from J; bases not matched to a gene: 7. Germline-derived CDR1 and CDR2 are SGHAT and FQNNGV. CDR3: CASSRGLAGAREQFF. In DNA form, the CDR3 reads TGTGCCAGCAGTAGGGGACTAGCGGGGGCCCGTGAGCAGTTCTTC. The full variable domain, completed using reference TRBV11-2 and TRBJ2-1, is EAGVAQSPRYKIIEKRQSVAFWCNPISGHATLYWYQQILGQGPKLLIQFQNNGVVDDSQLPKDRFSAERLKGVDSTLKIQPAKLEDSAVYLCASSRGLAGAREQFFGPGTRLTVL.

This clone was detected ten times or more. The J gene is TRBJ1-6, the V gene TRBV30, with D possibly matching TRBD1 (5 bases). Trimming took off 0 bases at V and 5 bases at J, with 11 bases between the two ends. This CDR3 comprises 15 residues. The germline CDR1 and CDR2 sequences are GTSNPN and SVGIG (reference sequence). This chain's CDR3 is CAWSVSQGDNSPLHF. The CDR3 DNA follows: TGTGCCTGGAGTGTTAGTCAGGGCGATAATTCACCCCTCCACTTT.

V and J are TRBV11-2 and TRBJ1-6; 11 nucleotides agree with TRBD1. Per the germline V gene, CDR1 is SGHAT and CDR2 is FQNNGV. V shed 4 bases and J 10 bases; nucleotides not matched to a gene: 3. The CDR3 runs to 14 residues. CDR3: CASSWDRGESPLHF. In nucleotides, the CDR3 is TGTGCCAGCAGCTGGGACAGGGGGGAATCACCCCTCCACTTT.

Here the CDR3 reads CASNGQTYEQYF. DNA of the CDR3: TGTGCCAGCAACGGACAGACCTACGAGCAGTACTTC. The rearrangement links TRBV28 to TRBJ2-7; D is perhaps TRBD1 (6 bases). The CDR3 covers 12 residues. Between the trimmed V and J ends, which lost 7 bases and 2 bases, there was a span of 9 bases. CDR1 is MDHEN and CDR2 is SYDVKM in the germline V gene.

This clone was seen a single time. The chain is built from TRBV13 and TRBJ2-1; D not resolved. V lost 0 bases and J lost 5, with 8 bases in between. The CDR3 is 14 amino acids. CDR1 PRHDT and CDR2 FYEKMQ come from the germline V gene (reference sequence). The CDR3 sequence: CASSLGRSDNEQFF. In DNA, the CDR3 is TGTGCCAGCAGCTTAGGCCGGTCCGACAATGAGCAGTTCTTC.

Here the CDR3 DNA reads TGTGCCAGCAGCGTCAGACAGCCCTACAATGAGCAGTTCTTC. Translating it yields CASSVRQPYNEQFF. The V gene is TRBV28, the J gene TRBJ2-1; possibly TRBD1 for D (5 bases). Trimming stripped 6 bases from V and 2 bases from J, with 11 bases between. Germline loops: CDR1 MDHEN, CDR2 SYDVKM. The CDR3 loop spans 14 amino acids.

A single count supports this clone. The chain is built from TRBV15 and TRBJ2-1, with a weak D call TRBD2 (6 bases). Germline V gene lookup returns CDR1 LNHNV and CDR2 YYDKDF (reference sequence). With 1 base removed from V and 2 bases from J, the gap between germline ends came to 21 bases. This CDR3 has 19 residues. CDR3 coding DNA: TGTGCCACCAGCAGAGGTGACGGGGACTTAGTTTACCCCTACAATGAGCAGTTCTTC. As protein: CATSRGDGDLVYPYNEQFF.

The chain uses TRBV7-9 and TRBJ2-1; possible D gene TRBD2, 6 bases. There are 13 residues in the CDR3. V lost 5 bases and J lost 4, with 9 bases in between. The germline V gene has CDR1 SEHNR and CDR2 FQNEAQ (reference sequence). The DNA for the CDR3 is TGTGCCAGCAGCCATAGCGGATACAATGAGCAGTTCTTC. It encodes CASSHSGYNEQFF.

The rearrangement joins TRBV4-1 to TRBJ2-5; a weak D match, TRBD2 (6 bases). The germline V gene has CDR1 MGHRA and CDR2 YSYEKL. The CDR3 spans 14 residues. Trimming removed 6 bases from V and 2 bases from J, with 13 bases in between. The CDR3 protein is CASSYRTIQETQYF. DNA of the CDR3: TGCGCCAGCAGTTACAGGACTATTCAAGAGACCCAGTACTTC.

This chain links TRBV5-1 with TRBJ2-1; 7 bases agree with TRBD1. This CDR3 spans 14 amino acids. In germline, CDR1 is SGHRS, CDR2 YFSETQ. The trim removed 0 bases at V and 7 bases at J, leaving 4 bases unmatched. The CDR3 nucleotides read TGCGCCAGCAGCTTGGACGGCAGGGGGAATGAGCAGTTCTTC. The encoded protein is CASSLDGRGNEQFF.

The chain recombines TRBV19 with TRBJ1-2; 8 nucleotides match TRBD1. The CDR3 has 12 residues. From germline, CDR1 is LNHDA and CDR2 SQIVND (reference sequence). The junction had 3 bases not matched to a gene; V was cut back by 5 bases and J by 7 bases. In DNA, the CDR3 is TGTGCCAGTAGTCCGACAGGGGTTGGCTACACCTTC. Residues: CASSPTGVGYTF.